This T cell receptor beta chain emerged from a study of T cells in Graves' hyperthyroidism and ophthalmopathy. CDR3 length: 14 residues. Per the germline V gene, CDR1 is MNHNS and CDR2 is SASEGT. Trimming took off 7 bases at V and 0 bases at J, with 13 bases between the two ends. This clonotype showed up many times. Amplification of TCR beta CDR3 regions used RNA as the template. The HTBI primer set drove a first-round RT-PCR of the TCR CDR3. TCRdb re-analysed the multiplex PCR reads in MiXCR, keeping a single row per CDR3 protein. The sample lists approximately 690,000 distinct CDR3 sequences, around 20% occurring once.

The source of this sequence is a man under 40 with Graves' ophthalmopathy. The rearrangement uses TRBV6-1 and TRBJ2-7; D may be TRBD1 (5 bases). The sample consisted of blood. Here the CDR3 reads CASTYSRGSYEQYF. CDR3 nucleotide sequence: TGTGCCAGCACTTATTCAAGGGGCTCCTACGAGCAGTACTTC.